The T cell receptor (beta chain) described here comes from a study of siplizumab effects on memory and regulatory T cells. Deletions cut 1 base from V and 2 bases from J, with 9 bases between. Per germline, CDR1 SEHNR and CDR2 FQNEAQ (reference sequence). The CDR3 is made up of 14 amino acids. Using immunoSEQ multiplex PCR, the repertoire was profiled, and TCRdb retains in-frame clones only, with some absent. The repertoire includes about 100,000 clones, more than 85% of them detected once, and under 0.15% sits in the top ten. The chain joins TRBV7-9 to TRBJ2-7; D possibly matches TRBD1 or TRBD2 (5 bases each). This TCR was recovered from a human donor in good health. Specimen: CD4+ T cells sorted from blood. The CDR3 DNA reads as TGTGCCAGCAGCTTAGGGGGGTTAGCCTACGAGCAGTACTTC. Amino acid sequence: CASSLGGLAYEQYF.